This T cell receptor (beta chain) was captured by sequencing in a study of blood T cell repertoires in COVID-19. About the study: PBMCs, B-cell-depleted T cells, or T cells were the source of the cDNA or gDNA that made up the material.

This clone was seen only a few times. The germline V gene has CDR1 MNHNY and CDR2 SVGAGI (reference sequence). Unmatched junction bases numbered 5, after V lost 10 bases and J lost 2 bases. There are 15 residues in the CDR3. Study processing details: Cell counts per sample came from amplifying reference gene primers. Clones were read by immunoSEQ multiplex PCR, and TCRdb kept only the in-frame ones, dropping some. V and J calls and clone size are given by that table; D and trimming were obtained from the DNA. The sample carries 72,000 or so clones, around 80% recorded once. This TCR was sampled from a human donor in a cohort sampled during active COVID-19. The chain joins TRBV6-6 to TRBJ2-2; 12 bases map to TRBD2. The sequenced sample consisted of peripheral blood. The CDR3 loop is CATATSGRNTGELFF. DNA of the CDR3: TGTGCCACCGCGACTAGCGGGAGAAACACCGGGGAGCTGTTTTTT.